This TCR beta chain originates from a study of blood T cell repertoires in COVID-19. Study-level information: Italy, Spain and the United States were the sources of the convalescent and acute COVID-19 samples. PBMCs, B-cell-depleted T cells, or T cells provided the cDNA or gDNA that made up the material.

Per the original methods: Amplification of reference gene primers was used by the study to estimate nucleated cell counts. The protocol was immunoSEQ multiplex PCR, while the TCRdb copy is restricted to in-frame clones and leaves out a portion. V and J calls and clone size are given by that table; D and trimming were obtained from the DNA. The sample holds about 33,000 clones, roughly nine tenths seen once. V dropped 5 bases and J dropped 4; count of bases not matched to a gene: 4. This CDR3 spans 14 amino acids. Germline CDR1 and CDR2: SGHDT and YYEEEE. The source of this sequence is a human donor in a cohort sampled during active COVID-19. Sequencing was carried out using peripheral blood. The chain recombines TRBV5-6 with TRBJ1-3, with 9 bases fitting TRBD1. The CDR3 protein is CASRRTGVGNTIYF. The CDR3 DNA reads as TGTGCCAGCAGACGGACAGGGGTCGGAAACACCATATATTTT.